These 27 T cell receptor beta chains originate from one sample sequenced in a study of shared clonotypes between healthy human individuals. TCRdb's copy holds only in-frame clones and misses some; the assay was immunoSEQ multiplex PCR. The repertoire holds about 1.5 million clones, nearly 99% seen once, with 0.4% to 0.45% in the top ten. Sequencing input: naive CD4+ T cells sorted from blood. As for subset: CD45RA+ positively selected. These receptors were obtained from a man aged 25 to 40 in good health.

V and J are TRBV19 and TRBJ2-7; 8 bases fit TRBD1. Trimming removed 5 bases from V and 8 bases from J; junction bases left unmatched: 8. The CDR3 covers 13 residues. The germline V gene encodes CDR1 LNHDA and CDR2 SQIVND (reference sequence). CDR3 region: CASSSQDRAKQYF. Written as DNA, the CDR3 is TGTGCCAGTAGTTCGCAGGACAGGGCTAAGCAGTACTTC.

This rearrangement joins TRBV6-4 to TRBJ2-3, with unresolved D. V lost 6 bases, J lost 4 bases, and 14 bases lay in between. This CDR3 region has 14 residues. Per the germline V gene, CDR1 is MRHNA and CDR2 is SNTAGT. DNA of the CDR3: TGTGCCAGCAGCCTTCGATCGTATCCAGATACGCAGTATTTT. Protein: CASSLRSYPDTQYF.

The genes are TRBV28 and TRBJ2-3; 10 bases map to TRBD2. Germline V gives CDR1 MDHEN, CDR2 SYDVKM. Trimming at V came to 7 bases and at J to 2 bases, leaving 6 bases not matched to a gene. CDR3 length: 15 residues. The DNA of the CDR3 is TGTGCCAGCATCCCAGCGGGAGGGCCCACAGATACGCAGTATTTT. As protein: CASIPAGGPTDTQYF.

The gene calls are TRBV27 and TRBJ2-7; 7 positions match TRBD2. The germline gives CDR1 MNHEY, CDR2 SMNVEV (reference sequence). The J segment lost 0 bases and the V segment lost 4 bases, leaving 6 bases of the junction unmatched. The CDR3 has 15 amino acids. The CDR3 DNA follows: TGTGCCAGCAGTTCGGGGGGTTTCCCCTCCTACGAGCAGTACTTC. This sequence encodes CASSSGGFPSYEQYF.

The CDR3 DNA follows: TGTGCCACCAGCAGCGGCAGTAACCCTAGCACAGATACGCAGTATTTT. Protein: CATSSGSNPSTDTQYF. The chain carries TRBV15 and TRBJ2-3; D gene unclear. Trimming stripped 3 bases from V and 0 bases from J, with 13 bases between. The V gene's germline CDR1 is LNHNV and CDR2 YYDKDF (reference sequence). The CDR3 spans 16 residues.

To note about this clone: The same CDR3 arises from other DNA sequences in this sample as well. CDR3 in amino acids: CASSLKGNTEAFF. In DNA form, the CDR3 reads TGCGCCAGCAGCTTGAAAGGGAACACTGAAGCTTTCTTT. V usage is TRBV5-1 and J usage is TRBJ1-1; no clear D gene. Germline CDR1 reads SGHRS; CDR2 reads YFSETQ. V lost 1 base, J lost 1 base, and 5 bases lay in between. This CDR3 comprises 13 residues.

This chain connects TRBV29-1 to TRBJ2-7, with D maybe TRBD1 (6 bases). The CDR3 has 12 amino acids. V lost 5 bases to trimming and J lost 6 bases, with 14 bases between them. CDR1 SQVTM and CDR2 ANQGSEA come from the germline V gene. As DNA, the CDR3 is TGCAGCGTTCGCCACAGGGCCGGCGAGCAGTACTTC. Amino acid sequence: CSVRHRAGEQYF.

The rearrangement joins TRBV2 to TRBJ2-4; D gene ambiguous. CDR3 length equals 13 residues. Between the trimmed V and J ends, which lost 6 bases and 8 bases, there was a span of 14 bases. Per germline, CDR1 SNHLY and CDR2 FYNNEI. The CDR3 DNA reads as TGTGCCAGCAGGACCGAATCGAAGGACATTCAGTACTTC. Amino acid sequence: CASRTESKDIQYF.

This rearrangement joins TRBV21-1 to TRBJ2-1; TRBD2, the D gene given by the table, was not confirmed from the DNA. TRBV21-1 is flagged as a pseudogene. The CDR3 sequence is 16 residues long. In DNA form, the CDR3 reads TGTGCCAGCAGCAAATATGGAGGAAGCTCCTACAATGAGCAGTTCTTC. It specifies CASSKYGGSSYNEQFF.

In regard to this clone: Additional DNA sequences in this sample encode the identical CDR3. This CDR3 reads CASSVGDRSYEQYF. CDR3 nucleotide sequence: TGTGCCAGCAGCGTAGGTGACCGGAGCTACGAGCAGTACTTC. The V and J genes are TRBV9 and TRBJ2-7; D unclear. There are 14 residues in the CDR3. Trimming took 0 bases from V and 3 from J, leaving 10 bases between them. Per the germline V gene, CDR1 is SGDLS and CDR2 is YYNGEE.

The chain joins TRBV10-2 to TRBJ2-3; D remains unclear. Germline V gene lookup returns CDR1 WSHSY and CDR2 SAAADI. CDR3 size: 14 residues. V gave up 10 bases and J gave up 2 bases, with 16 bases separating them. CDR3 loop: CATFKRANTDTQYF. CDR3 bases: TGCGCCACGTTCAAACGTGCCAACACAGATACGCAGTATTTT.

The chain joins TRBV9 to TRBJ1-1; TRBD1 might be the D (5 bases). The CDR3 extends over 15 amino acids. Germline values: CDR1 SGDLS, CDR2 YYNGEE. V was trimmed by 2 bases and J by 4 bases, leaving 15 bases between them. CDR3 sequence (DNA): TGTGCCAGCAGCGTCGGGGTAGGGGCAAGCACTGAAGCTTTCTTT. It translates to CASSVGVGASTEAFF. Full variable domain (remainder filled in from reference TRBV9 and TRBJ1-1): DSGVTQTPKHLITATGQRVTLRCSPRSGDLSVYWYQQSLDQGLQFLIQYYNGEERAKGNILERFSAQQFPDLHSELNLSSLELGDSALYFCASSVGVGASTEAFFGQGTRLTVV.

In this sample, this clone turned up once. The genes are TRBV6-4 and TRBJ2-3; D is ambiguous. From germline, CDR1 is MRHNA and CDR2 SNTAGT. Deletions cut 0 bases from V and 4 bases from J, with 5 bases between. The CDR3 runs 13 residues. The CDR3 here is CASSDSWADTQYF. The CDR3 coding sequence is TGTGCCAGCAGTGACTCTTGGGCAGATACGCAGTATTTT.

Concerning this clone itself: This specimen includes other DNA sequences encoding the same CDR3. This rearrangement joins TRBV29-1 to TRBJ2-1, with a possible D match to TRBD2 (5 bases). CDR3 length: 14 amino acids. Trimming took off 1 base at V and 0 bases at J, with 7 bases between the two ends. Germline CDR1 is SQVTM and CDR2 is ANQGSEA. The CDR3 here is CSVEGGSSYNEQFF. The DNA for the CDR3 is TGCAGCGTTGAAGGTGGGAGCTCCTACAATGAGCAGTTCTTC.

The chain combines TRBV7-2 with TRBJ1-5; D call uncertain. The germline gives CDR1 SGHTA, CDR2 FQGNSA. CDR3 length: 13 amino acids. V was shortened by 0 bases and J by 6 bases, with 6 bases between the two germline ends. In DNA form, the CDR3 reads TGTGCCAGCAGCTTAGCGCCCGTTCAGCCCCAGCATTTT. It translates to CASSLAPVQPQHF.

The CDR3 DNA is TGTGCCAGCAACTTCAACTTTGGGACAGTAAACACTGAAGCTTTCTTT. Translation gives CASNFNFGTVNTEAFF. The rearrangement links TRBV5-5 to TRBJ1-1; 7 positions match TRBD1. Germline CDR1 SGHKS, CDR2 YYEKEE (reference sequence). The CDR3 length is 16 residues. Trimming cost V 6 bases and J 2 bases; bases outside gene matches: 13.

The chain has TRBV7-2 and TRBJ2-1; 7 bases match TRBD2. The CDR3 sequence is 13 residues long. CDR1 SGHTA and CDR2 FQGNSA come from the germline V gene. The ends lost 1 base at V and 8 bases at J; junction bases unmatched: 2. The CDR3 nucleotides read TGTGCCAGCAGCTTAGACCGGGAGGATGAGCAGTTCTTC. Protein sequence: CASSLDREDEQFF.

This sequence joins TRBV18 and TRBJ1-4; 9 nucleotides match TRBD1. In germline, CDR1 is KGHSH, CDR2 LQKENI. V trimming: 4 bases; J trimming: 5 bases; junction bases outside the gene matches: 8. CDR3 length: 16 residues. As DNA, the CDR3 is TGTGCCAGCTCACAGTCCGGGACAGGGAGAAATGAAAAACTGTTTTTT. Translating gives CASSQSGTGRNEKLFF.

J is TRBJ2-7 and V is TRBV5-1, with 8 positions matching TRBD1. The J segment lost 5 bases and the V segment lost 0 bases, leaving 7 bases of the junction unmatched. The CDR3 runs to 15 residues. Germline V lookup: CDR1 SGHRS, CDR2 YFSETQ. This chain's CDR3 is CASSLGDRGINEQYF. The CDR3 region has the DNA TGCGCCAGCAGCTTGGGCGACAGGGGAATCAACGAGCAGTACTTC.

Here the CDR3 reads CASSQLVGLEQYF. DNA for the CDR3: TGTGCCAGCAGCCAACTGGTGGGGCTCGAGCAGTACTTC. The V and J genes are TRBV28 and TRBJ2-7; D might be TRBD1 (5 bases). V lost 6 bases, J lost 6 bases, and 15 bases lay in between. Germline V CDR1 and CDR2: MDHEN, SYDVKM. The CDR3 totals 13 residues.

The CDR3 coding sequence is TGTGCCAGCAGCCGGGACAGTGGTCAGCCCCAGCATTTT. Protein: CASSRDSGQPQHF. The chain couples TRBV7-2 to TRBJ1-5; TRBD1 matches at 7 bases. This CDR3 region has 13 residues. Germline CDR1 reads SGHTA; CDR2 reads FQGNSA. The ends lost 5 bases at V and 6 bases at J; junction bases unmatched: 4.

The rearrangement joins TRBV7-2 to TRBJ2-1; 10 nucleotides agree with TRBD2. The V gene end was trimmed by 4 bases and the J gene end by 6 bases; junction bases not matched to a gene: 9. CDR1 SGHTA and CDR2 FQGNSA come from the germline V gene. The length of the CDR3 is 16 residues. CDR3 bases: TGTGCCAGCAGCTCTCCCAGCGGGAGGGTCCTCAATGAGCAGTTCTTC. Protein product: CASSSPSGRVLNEQFF. Supplemented by reference TRBV7-2 and TRBJ2-1, the full variable domain reads GAGVSQSPSNKVTEKGKDVELRCDPISGHTALYWYRQSLGQGLEFLIYFQGNSAPDKSGLPSDRFSAERTGGSVSTLTIQRTQQEDSAVYLCASSSPSGRVLNEQFFGPGTRLTVL.

The chain is built from TRBV7-6 and TRBJ2-7; TRBD2 is a possible D gene (5 bases). Trimming removed 3 bases from V and 7 bases from J, with 10 bases in between. Germline V gene data show CDR1 as SGHVS and CDR2 as FNYEAQ. This CDR3 spans 12 amino acids. CDR3 sequence reads: CASSFLASEQYF. The CDR3 region has the DNA TGTGCCAGCAGCTTTTTAGCGTCGGAGCAGTACTTC.

The chain links TRBV11-3 to TRBJ2-1; D possibly corresponds to TRBD2 (5 bases). Germline V lookup: CDR1 SGHNT, CDR2 YENEEA. The length of the CDR3 is 15 residues. Trimming removed 1 base from V and 0 bases from J, with 7 bases in between. This CDR3 reads CASSLASGSYNEQFF. The CDR3 nucleotides read TGTGCCAGCAGCTTAGCGAGCGGCTCCTACAATGAGCAGTTCTTC.

The J gene is TRBJ2-5, the V gene TRBV10-3; 9 bases are a match to TRBD1. The CDR3 consists of 15 residues. V dropped 6 bases and J dropped 2; count of bases not matched to a gene: 7. Germline CDR1 ENHRY, CDR2 SYGVKD. The CDR3 protein is CAIRAGTGRQETQYF. The CDR3 nucleotides read TGTGCCATCAGAGCCGGGACAGGGCGTCAAGAGACCCAGTACTTC.

J is TRBJ1-1 and V is TRBV7-9, with 7 positions matching TRBD1. Unmatched junction bases numbered 7, after V lost 0 bases and J lost 0 bases. There are 17 residues in the CDR3. The germline CDR1 and CDR2 sequences are SEHNR and FQNEAQ (reference sequence). As DNA, the CDR3 is TGTGCCAGCAGCTTAGCTAGGACAGGATGGATGAACACTGAAGCTTTCTTT. As protein: CASSLARTGWMNTEAFF. Using reference TRBV7-9 and TRBJ1-1 for the parts outside the CDR3, the full variable domain is DTGVSQNPRHKITKRGQNVTFRCDPISEHNRLYWYRQTLGQGPEFLTYFQNEAQLEKSRLLSDRFSAERPKGSFSTLEIQRTEQGDSAMYLCASSLARTGWMNTEAFFGQGTRLTVV.

This rearrangement joins TRBV19 to TRBJ2-3; 12 positions match TRBD2. The CDR3 runs to 18 residues. J gave up 2 bases and V 3 bases, and 9 bases lay outside the gene matches. The V gene's germline CDR1 is LNHDA and CDR2 SQIVND (reference sequence). The CDR3 DNA follows: TGTGCCAGTAGTATCTTCCCGGGACTAGCGGGCGTCACAGATACGCAGTATTTT. Translating gives CASSIFPGLAGVTDTQYF.